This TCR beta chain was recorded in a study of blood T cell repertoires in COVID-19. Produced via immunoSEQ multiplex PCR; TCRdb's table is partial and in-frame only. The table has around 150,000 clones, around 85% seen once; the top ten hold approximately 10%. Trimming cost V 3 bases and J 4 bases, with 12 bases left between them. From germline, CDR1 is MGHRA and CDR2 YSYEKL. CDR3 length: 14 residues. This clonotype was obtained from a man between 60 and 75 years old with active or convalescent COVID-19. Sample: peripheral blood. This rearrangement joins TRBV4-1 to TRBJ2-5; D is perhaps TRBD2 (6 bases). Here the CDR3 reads CASSQAGRGETQYF. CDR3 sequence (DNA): TGCGCCAGCAGCCAGGCTGGGCGGGGAGAGACCCAGTACTTC.